This T cell receptor beta chain was obtained from a study of blood T cell repertoires in COVID-19. Looking at the study overall: Material from acute and convalescent COVID-19 was sourced from the United States, Italy and Spain.

This clone has more than one count but fewer than ten. There are 13 residues in the CDR3. Germline V gives CDR1 SGHNT, CDR2 YYREEE (reference sequence). The V and J ends lost 3 bases and 6 bases respectively, with 9 bases between them. Authors' analysis steps: The assay estimated nucleated cells by amplifying reference gene primers. Measured with immunoSEQ multiplex PCR; TCRdb has only the in-frame clones, and not every one. D and trimming were read from the DNA, whereas the V and J calls and clone size are those reported in that table. The sample has about 220,000 clones; 84% are singletons. Sample: peripheral blood. This receptor was obtained from a man between 50 and 59 years old with active or convalescent COVID-19. J is TRBJ2-2 and V is TRBV5-4, with D unresolved. The CDR3 DNA follows: TGTGCCAGCAGCTATCCTAATTCCGGGGAGCTGTTTTTT. Translation gives CASSYPNSGELFF.